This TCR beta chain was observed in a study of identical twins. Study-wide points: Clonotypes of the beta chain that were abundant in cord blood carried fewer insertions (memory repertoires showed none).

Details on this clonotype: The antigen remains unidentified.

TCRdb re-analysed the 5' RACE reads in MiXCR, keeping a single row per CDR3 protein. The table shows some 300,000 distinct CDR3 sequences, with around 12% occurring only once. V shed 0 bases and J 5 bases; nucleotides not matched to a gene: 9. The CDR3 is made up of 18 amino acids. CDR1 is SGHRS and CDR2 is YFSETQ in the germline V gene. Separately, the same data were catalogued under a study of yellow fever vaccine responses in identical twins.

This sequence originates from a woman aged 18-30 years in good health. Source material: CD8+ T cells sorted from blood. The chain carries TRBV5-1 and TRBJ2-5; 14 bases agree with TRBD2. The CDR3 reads CASSLGLAGGPAGETQYF. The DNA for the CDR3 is TGCGCCAGCAGCTTGGGACTAGCGGGGGGGCCAGCCGGCGAGACCCAGTACTTC.